The text below deals with one T cell receptor (beta chain). Cohort assignment relied on participant-reported clinical history. Donors in Cohort 3 who had recovered were those with two negative PCRs, healthcare professional clearance, or resolution of their symptoms. In the authors' workflow: For nucleated cells, counts were estimated from reference gene primer amplification. Produced via immunoSEQ multiplex PCR; TCRdb's table is partial and in-frame only. D and trimming were read from the DNA, whereas the V and J calls and clone size are those reported in that table. Of 250,000 to 300,000 clones in the sample, roughly 90% were seen once. This entry belongs to a study of blood T cell repertoires in COVID-19. Study-level background: The cDNA or gDNA used as material had been derived from T cells, B-cell-depleted T cells, or PBMCs.

The CDR3 length is 14 residues. What was sequenced was PBMCs or T cells enriched from blood (not recorded which). The chain combines TRBV21-1 with TRBJ2-3; the table's D gene call, TRBD2, was not cross checked with the DNA. TRBV21-1 is a known pseudogene. The source is a woman aged 55-70 years who had recovered from COVID-19. The CDR3 nucleotides are TGTGCCAGCAGCAAAGCCGGGAGCACAGATACGCAGTATTTT. As protein: CASSKAGSTDTQYF.